This entry features one T cell receptor (beta chain) sequence. V was trimmed by 2 bases and J by 2 bases, leaving 8 bases between them. The CDR3 is made up of 14 amino acids. The germline V gene has CDR1 SGHRS and CDR2 YFSETQ. This table comes from immunoSEQ multiplex PCR, and its TCRdb copy is limited to in-frame clones, with some not included. The sample contains roughly 100,000 clones, 70% to 85% of which appear only once. The data were obtained in a study of blood T cell repertoires in COVID-19. The wider study: PBMCs, B-cell-depleted T cells, or T cells provided the cDNA or gDNA that made up the material.

The origin of this receptor is a man aged 55 to 70 with active or convalescent COVID-19. The source material was peripheral blood. This rearrangement joins TRBV5-1 to TRBJ1-3, with D tentatively TRBD1 (5 bases). CDR3 DNA sequence: TGCGCCAGCAGCTTACCGGACACTGGAAACACCATATATTTT. This translates into CASSLPDTGNTIYF.